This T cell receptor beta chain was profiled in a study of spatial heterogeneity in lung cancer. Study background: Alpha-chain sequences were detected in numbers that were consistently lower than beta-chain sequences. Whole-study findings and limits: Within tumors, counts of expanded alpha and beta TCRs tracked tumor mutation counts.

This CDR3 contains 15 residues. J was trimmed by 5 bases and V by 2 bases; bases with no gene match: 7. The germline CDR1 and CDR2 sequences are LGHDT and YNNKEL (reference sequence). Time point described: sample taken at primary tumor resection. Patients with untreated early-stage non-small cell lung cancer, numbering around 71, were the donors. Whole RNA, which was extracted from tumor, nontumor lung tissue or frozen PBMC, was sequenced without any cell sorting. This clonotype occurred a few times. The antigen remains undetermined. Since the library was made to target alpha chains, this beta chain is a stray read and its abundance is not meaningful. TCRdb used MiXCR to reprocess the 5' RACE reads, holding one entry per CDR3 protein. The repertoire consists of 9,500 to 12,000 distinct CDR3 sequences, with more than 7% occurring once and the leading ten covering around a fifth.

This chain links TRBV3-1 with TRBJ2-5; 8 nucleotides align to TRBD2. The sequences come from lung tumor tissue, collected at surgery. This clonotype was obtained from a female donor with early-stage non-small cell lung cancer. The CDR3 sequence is CASSQTGTRKETQYF. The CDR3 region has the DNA TGTGCCAGCAGCCAAACCGGGACTAGGAAGGAGACCCAGTACTTC.